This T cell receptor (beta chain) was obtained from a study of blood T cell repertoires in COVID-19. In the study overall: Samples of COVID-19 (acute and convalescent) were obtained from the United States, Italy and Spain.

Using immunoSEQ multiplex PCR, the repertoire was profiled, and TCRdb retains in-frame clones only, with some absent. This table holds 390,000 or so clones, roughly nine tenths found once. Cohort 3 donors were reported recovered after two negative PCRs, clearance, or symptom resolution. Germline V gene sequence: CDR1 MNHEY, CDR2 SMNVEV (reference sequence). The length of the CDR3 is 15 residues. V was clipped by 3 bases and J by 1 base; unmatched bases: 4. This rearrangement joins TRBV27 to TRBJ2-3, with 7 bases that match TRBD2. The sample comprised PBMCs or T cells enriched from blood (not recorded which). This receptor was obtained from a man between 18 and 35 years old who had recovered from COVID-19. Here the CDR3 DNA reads TGTGCCAGCAGTTTGTCAAGCGGGGGCACAGATACGCAGTATTTT. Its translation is CASSLSSGGTDTQYF.